This entry concerns a single T cell receptor beta chain. A far larger clone is one base from this, pointing to a likely read error. The data originate from a study of low-dose radiotherapy and immunotherapy resistance in tumors. Alpha- and beta-chain coverage of first-strand cDNA came from TRAV- and TRBV-specific primers. TCRs were amplified for 15 to 25 PCR cycles with a constant-region primer and V-primer adapter. TCRdb re-analysed the reads in MiXCR, keeping a single row per CDR3 protein. The data hold some 38,000 distinct CDR3 sequences, with around 21% observed a single time. V was cut by 6 bases and J by 6 bases, with 12 bases left in between. The CDR3 sequence is 12 residues long. Time point indicated: after trial treatment. Treatment here: LDRT plus nivolumab, ipilimumab, low-dose cyclophosphamide and aspirin (RACIN trial). Donors were given nivolumab, ipilimumab, aspirin, low-dose cyclophosphamide and low-dose radiotherapy. Eligible patients bore advanced solid tumors devoid of tumor-infiltrating lymphocytes.

Sample: PBMCs, taken after low-dose radiotherapy plus immunotherapy. The source of this sequence is a female donor with ovarian cancer. The V gene is TRBV12-3 or TRBV12-4, the J gene TRBJ2-7, with D hard to call. The CDR3 sequence is CASSQATLEQYF. The CDR3 coding sequence is TGTGCCAGCAGCCAAGCGACCCTCGAGCAGTACTTC.